The 8 T cell receptor beta chains listed next were all sequenced from one sample in a study of T cells in localized non-small cell lung cancer. Assay used: immunoSEQ multiplex PCR; TCRdb lists only in-frame clones, some missing. This sample has thousands of clones, with approximately 25% found just once. The source was lung tumor tissue, collected before any cancer treatment. The source of these receptors is a female donor older than 55 with stage I lung adenocarcinoma.

In this sample, this clone is medium-sized (0.01 to 0.1%). This sequence joins TRBV9 and TRBJ1-3; no clear D. The V end lost 2 bases, the J end lost 0 bases, and 6 bases lay between the germline ends. The germline CDR1 and CDR2 sequences are SGDLS and YYNGEE. There are 14 residues in the CDR3. CDR3 amino acids: CASSVRSSGNTIYF. The DNA for the CDR3 is TGTGCCAGCAGCGTCAGGTCCTCTGGAAACACCATATATTTT.

This clone is medium-sized in the sample. V usage is TRBV6-8 and J usage is TRBJ2-5; the D is unclear. V lost 5 bases to trimming and J lost 5 bases, with 15 bases between them. Per the germline V gene, CDR1 is MNHGY and CDR2 is SAAAGT. The CDR3 runs 14 residues. The CDR3 nucleotides are TGTGCCAGCAGTCCTGGAACGACGGTGGAGACCCAGTACTTC. Translating gives CASSPGTTVETQYF.

This clone occurred a few times. The CDR3 protein is CASSRKAGSLETQYF. The CDR3 bases are TGTGCCAGCAGCAGGAAAGCGGGGAGTTTAGAGACCCAGTACTTC. The genes are TRBV9 and TRBJ2-5; 7 nucleotides match TRBD2. Looked up from germline, CDR1 is SGDLS and CDR2 is YYNGEE. V lost 4 bases and J lost 4; bases outside the gene matches: 10. The length of the CDR3 is 15 residues. The entire variable domain, with the rest obtained from reference TRBV9 and TRBJ2-5, is as follows: DSGVTQTPKHLITATGQRVTLRCSPRSGDLSVYWYQQSLDQGLQFLIQYYNGEERAKGNILERFSAQQFPDLHSELNLSSLELGDSALYFCASSRKAGSLETQYFGPGTRLLVL.

The V call is TRBV30, the J call TRBJ1-2, with D perhaps matching TRBD1 (5 bases). This CDR3 comprises 13 residues. Germline values: CDR1 GTSNPN, CDR2 SVGIG (reference sequence). V was shortened by 4 bases and J by 3 bases, with 12 bases between the two germline ends. This chain's CDR3 is CAWNPGRYYGYTF. The CDR3 nucleotides read TGTGCCTGGAATCCGGGACGGTACTATGGCTACACCTTC.

The chain carries TRBV9 and TRBJ1-3; TRBD1 is a possible D gene (5 bases). Trimming stripped 4 bases from V and 2 bases from J, with 13 bases between. This CDR3 has 15 amino acids. Germline assignment: CDR1 SGDLS and CDR2 YYNGEE. CDR3 DNA: TGTGCCAGCAGCCCCCTCGGGACGGCTGGAAACACCATATATTTT. Its translation: CASSPLGTAGNTIYF. The full variable domain, rest sourced from reference TRBV9 and TRBJ1-3, is DSGVTQTPKHLITATGQRVTLRCSPRSGDLSVYWYQQSLDQGLQFLIQYYNGEERAKGNILERFSAQQFPDLHSELNLSSLELGDSALYFCASSPLGTAGNTIYFGEGSWLTVV.

This clone was counted a few times. The chain employs TRBV11-3 and TRBJ2-5; 7 bases agree with TRBD1. V was pared by 4 bases and J by 0 bases, with 5 bases of the junction left unmatched. Germline-derived CDR1 and CDR2 are SGHNT and YENEEA. The CDR3 covers 15 residues. The CDR3 DNA sequence: TGTGCCAGCAGCTCCAGACAGGGCCACCAAGAGACCCAGTACTTC. Encoded protein: CASSSRQGHQETQYF.

The chain joins TRBV11-3 to TRBJ1-5; possibly TRBD1 for D (5 bases). Trimming removed 5 bases from V and 7 bases from J, with 18 bases in between. Germline lookup yields CDR1 SGHNT and CDR2 YENEEA. This CDR3 comprises 15 residues. DNA for the CDR3: TGTGCCAGCAGCCAGGGAGGCTGGGCTACACAGCCCCAGCATTTT. It translates to CASSQGGWATQPQHF.

The chain recombines TRBV2 with TRBJ2-5; D may be TRBD2 (6 bases). The V and J ends lost 3 bases and 5 bases respectively, with 7 bases between them. The CDR3 runs to 12 residues. Germline CDR1 reads SNHLY; CDR2 reads FYNNEI. DNA of the CDR3: TGTGCCAGCAGTGATGGGGGGGAGACCCAGTACTTC. This encodes CASSDGGETQYF.